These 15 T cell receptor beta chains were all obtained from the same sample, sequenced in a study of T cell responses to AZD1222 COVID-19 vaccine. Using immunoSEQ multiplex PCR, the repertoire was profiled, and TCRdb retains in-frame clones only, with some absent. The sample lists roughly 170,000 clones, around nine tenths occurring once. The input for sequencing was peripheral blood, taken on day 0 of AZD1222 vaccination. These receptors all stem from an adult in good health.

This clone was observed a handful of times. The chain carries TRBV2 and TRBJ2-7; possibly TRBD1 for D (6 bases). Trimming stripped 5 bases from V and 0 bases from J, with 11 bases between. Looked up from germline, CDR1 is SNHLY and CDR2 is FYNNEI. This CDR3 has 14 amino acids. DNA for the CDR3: TGTGCCAGCAGTCCCGGGACACTCTCCTACGAGCAGTACTTC. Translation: CASSPGTLSYEQYF.

The CDR3 bases are TGTGCCAGCAGCTTGGCGGGGGCGCGGGTCACTGAAGCTTTCTTT. Its protein is CASSLAGARVTEAFF. The rearrangement uses TRBV7-9 and TRBJ1-1, with D possibly matching TRBD1 (6 bases). Trimming cost V 3 bases and J 4 bases, with 15 bases left between them. The CDR3 runs to 15 residues. CDR1 and CDR2 from the germline V gene are SEHNR and FQNEAQ (reference sequence).

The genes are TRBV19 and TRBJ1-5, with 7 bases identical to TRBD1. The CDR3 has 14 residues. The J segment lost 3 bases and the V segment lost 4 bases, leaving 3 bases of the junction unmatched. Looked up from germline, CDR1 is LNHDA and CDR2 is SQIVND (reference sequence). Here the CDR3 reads CASSTQGNNQPQHF. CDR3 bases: TGTGCCAGTAGTACACAGGGGAACAATCAGCCCCAGCATTTT.

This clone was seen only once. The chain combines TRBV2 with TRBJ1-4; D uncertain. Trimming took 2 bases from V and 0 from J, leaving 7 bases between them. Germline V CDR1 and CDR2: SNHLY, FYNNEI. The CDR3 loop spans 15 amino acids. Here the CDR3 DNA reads TGTGCCAGCAGTGAATGGGTGCCAACTAATGAAAAACTGTTTTTT. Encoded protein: CASSEWVPTNEKLFF.

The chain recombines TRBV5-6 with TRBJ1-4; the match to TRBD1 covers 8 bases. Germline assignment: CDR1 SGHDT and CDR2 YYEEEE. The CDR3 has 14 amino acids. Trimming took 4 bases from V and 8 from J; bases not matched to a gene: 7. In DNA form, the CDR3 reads TGTGCCAGCAGCCCCGGACAGGGTGGAGAAAAACTGTTTTTT. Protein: CASSPGQGGEKLFF.

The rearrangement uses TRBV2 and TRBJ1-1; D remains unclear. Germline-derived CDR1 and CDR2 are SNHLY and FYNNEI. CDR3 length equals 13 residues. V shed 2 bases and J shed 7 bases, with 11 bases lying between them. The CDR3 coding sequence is TGTGCCAGCAGTGAACTTCACGGGAGTGAAGCTTTCTTT. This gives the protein CASSELHGSEAFF.

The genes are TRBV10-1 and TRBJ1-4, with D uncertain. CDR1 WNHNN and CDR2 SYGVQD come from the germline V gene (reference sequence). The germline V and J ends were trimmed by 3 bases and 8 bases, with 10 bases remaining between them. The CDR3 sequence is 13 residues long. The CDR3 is CASSDLSKEKLFF. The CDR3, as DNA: TGCGCCAGCAGTGATTTATCAAAGGAAAAACTGTTTTTT.

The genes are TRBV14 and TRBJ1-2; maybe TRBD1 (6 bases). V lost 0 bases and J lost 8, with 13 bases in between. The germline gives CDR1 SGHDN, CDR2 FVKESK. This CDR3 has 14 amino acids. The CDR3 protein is CASSQDLGGRGYTF. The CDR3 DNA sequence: TGTGCCAGCAGCCAAGATCTGGGGGGCCGCGGCTACACCTTC.

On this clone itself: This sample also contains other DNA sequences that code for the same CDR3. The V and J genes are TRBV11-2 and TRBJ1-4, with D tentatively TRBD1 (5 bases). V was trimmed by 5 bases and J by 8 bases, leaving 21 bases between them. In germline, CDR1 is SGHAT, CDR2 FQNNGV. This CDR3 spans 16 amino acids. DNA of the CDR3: TGTGCCAGCAGCCGGAGGGGTTCGCCGTTTGAGGAAAAACTGTTTTTT. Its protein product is CASSRRGSPFEEKLFF.

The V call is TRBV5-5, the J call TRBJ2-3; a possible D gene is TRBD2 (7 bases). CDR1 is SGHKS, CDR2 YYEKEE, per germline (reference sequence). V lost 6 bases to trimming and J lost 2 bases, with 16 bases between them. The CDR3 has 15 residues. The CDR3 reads CASKNGGPYTDTQYF. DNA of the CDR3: TGTGCCAGCAAAAACGGGGGGCCCTACACAGATACGCAGTATTTT.

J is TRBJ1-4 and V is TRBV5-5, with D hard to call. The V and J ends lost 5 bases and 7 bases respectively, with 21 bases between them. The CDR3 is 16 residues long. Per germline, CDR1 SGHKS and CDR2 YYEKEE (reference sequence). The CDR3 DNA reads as TGTGCCAGCAGGTCTGGACCCCGATCCGAGGGTGAAAAACTGTTTTTT. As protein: CASRSGPRSEGEKLFF.

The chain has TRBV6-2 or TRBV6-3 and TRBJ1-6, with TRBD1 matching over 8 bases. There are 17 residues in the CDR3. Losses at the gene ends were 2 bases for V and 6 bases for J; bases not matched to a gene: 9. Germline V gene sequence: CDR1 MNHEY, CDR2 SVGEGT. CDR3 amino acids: CASSYPTGAPLNSPLHF. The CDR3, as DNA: TGTGCCAGCAGTTACCCGACAGGGGCCCCACTTAATTCACCCCTCCACTTT.

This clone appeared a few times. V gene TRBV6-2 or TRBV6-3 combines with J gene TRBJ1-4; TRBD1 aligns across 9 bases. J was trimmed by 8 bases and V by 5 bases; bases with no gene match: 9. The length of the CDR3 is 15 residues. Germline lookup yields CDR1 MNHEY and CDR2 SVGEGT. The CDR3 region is CASSAPGQGYEKLFF. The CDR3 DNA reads TGTGCCAGCAGTGCGCCGGGACAGGGTTACGAAAAACTGTTTTTT.

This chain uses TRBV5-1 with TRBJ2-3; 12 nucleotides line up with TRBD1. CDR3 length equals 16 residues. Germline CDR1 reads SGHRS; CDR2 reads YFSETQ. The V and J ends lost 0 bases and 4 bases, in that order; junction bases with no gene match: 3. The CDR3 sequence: CASSLAGTGGSDTQYF. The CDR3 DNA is TGCGCCAGCAGCTTGGCCGGGACAGGGGGCTCAGATACGCAGTATTTT.

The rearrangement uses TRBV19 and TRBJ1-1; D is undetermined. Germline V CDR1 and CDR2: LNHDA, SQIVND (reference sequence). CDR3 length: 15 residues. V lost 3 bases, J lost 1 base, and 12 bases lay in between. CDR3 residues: CASSIHGRKNTEAFF. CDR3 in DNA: TGTGCCAGTAGTATTCATGGACGTAAGAACACTGAAGCTTTCTTT.